The 10 T cell receptor beta chains in this list originate from one sample, sequenced in a study of blood T cell repertoires in COVID-19. Produced via immunoSEQ multiplex PCR; TCRdb's table is partial and in-frame only. The data show 95,000 to 150,000 clones, around 74% seen once. Sequenced input: peripheral blood. These receptors were taken from a man older than 75 with COVID-19, enrolled during active disease.

This clone was seen more than once but under ten times. The chain has TRBV28 and TRBJ1-5, with a weak D call TRBD1 (6 bases). Germline CDR1 reads MDHEN; CDR2 reads SYDVKM. The CDR3 loop spans 13 amino acids. Trimming took 10 bases from V and 3 from J, leaving 13 bases between them. The CDR3 reads CATSRGFNQPQHF. The CDR3 coding sequence is TGTGCCACCTCGAGGGGGTTCAATCAGCCCCAGCATTTT.

This chain joins TRBV5-1 and TRBJ1-5; TRBD1 might be the D (5 bases). Germline V gene sequence: CDR1 SGHRS, CDR2 YFSETQ. V was pared by 4 bases and J by 3 bases, with 14 bases between. CDR3 length: 15 residues. The CDR3 spells CASSRQGDDNQPQHF. DNA of the CDR3: TGCGCCAGCAGCCGGCAGGGTGATGACAATCAGCCCCAGCATTTT. Filled out from reference TRBV5-1 and TRBJ1-5, the complete variable domain reads KAGVTQTPRYLIKTRGQQVTLSCSPISGHRSVSWYQQTPGQGLQFLFEYFSETQRNKGNFPGRFSGRQFSNSRSEMNVSTLELGDSALYLCASSRQGDDNQPQHFGDGTRLSIL.

In DNA, the CDR3 is TGTGCCAGCAGCGCTGACAGGGGAATCGACAATGAGCAGTTCTTC. This gives the protein CASSADRGIDNEQFF. The V and J genes are TRBV9 and TRBJ2-1; 8 bases match TRBD1. This CDR3 comprises 15 residues. Trimming at V came to 3 bases and at J to 5 bases, leaving 7 bases not matched to a gene. Germline assignment: CDR1 SGDLS and CDR2 YYNGEE.

The V call is TRBV5-1, the J call TRBJ2-7, with 7 bases lining up with TRBD2. The CDR3 has 16 amino acids. CDR1 and CDR2 from the germline V gene are SGHRS and YFSETQ. V trimming: 0 bases; J trimming: 2 bases; junction bases outside the gene matches: 8. For the CDR3, the DNA is TGCGCCAGCAGCTTGGCCCCTAGCGGCTCGGCCTACGAGCAGTACTTC. It codes for CASSLAPSGSAYEQYF.

V and J are TRBV28 and TRBJ1-3; 11 bases map to TRBD1. V shed 8 bases and J 11 bases; nucleotides not matched to a gene: 8. The germline V gene has CDR1 MDHEN and CDR2 SYDVKM. CDR3 length: 13 amino acids. The DNA of the CDR3 is TGTGCCAGCCACAAGGACAGGGGGCGGCCCATATATTTT. Translation: CASHKDRGRPIYF.

The chain recombines TRBV2 with TRBJ2-5; 9 positions agree with TRBD2. Trimming took 8 bases from V and 5 from J; bases not matched to a gene: 3. CDR3 size: 12 residues. Germline CDR1 SNHLY, CDR2 FYNNEI. CDR3 nucleotide sequence: TGTGCCAGCGCGGGAGGGCAGGAGACCCAGTACTTC. It translates to CASAGGQETQYF.

This clone occurred a few times. J is TRBJ2-7 and V is TRBV3-1 (or the pseudogene TRBV3-2); D gene unclear. This CDR3 comprises 12 residues. Trimming shortened V by 4 bases and J by 7 bases, and 11 bases separated the two germline ends. CDR1 is LGHDT, CDR2 YNNKEL, per germline (reference sequence). The chain's CDR3 is CASSLPPGEQYF. The CDR3 nucleotides are TGTGCCAGCAGCCTACCCCCCGGGGAGCAGTACTTC.

V and J are TRBV6-2 or TRBV6-3 and TRBJ2-2; the D is unclear. The V and J ends lost 5 bases and 6 bases respectively, with 7 bases between them. The CDR3 totals 12 residues. Germline CDR1 MNHEY, CDR2 SVGEGT. CDR3 sequence (DNA): TGTGCCAGCAGTAAATATGCCGGGGAGCTGTTTTTT. Residues: CASSKYAGELFF.

The rearrangement uses TRBV28 and TRBJ1-4; D unresolved. Germline V CDR1 and CDR2: MDHEN, SYDVKM. V lost 6 bases, J lost 8 bases, and 13 bases lay in between. The CDR3 runs 13 residues. Written as DNA, the CDR3 is TGTGCCAGCAGAGACACCCGACGGGAAAAACTGTTTTTT. As protein: CASRDTRREKLFF.

V gene TRBV6-5 combines with J gene TRBJ1-2, with D perhaps matching TRBD1 (5 bases). The CDR3 loop spans 13 amino acids. The germline V gene encodes CDR1 MNHEY and CDR2 SVGAGI. Trimming took off 0 bases at V and 6 bases at J, with 8 bases between the two ends. CDR3 nucleotide sequence: TGTGCCAGCAGTTACTCAGGGGTGAATGGCTACACCTTC. Protein: CASSYSGVNGYTF.